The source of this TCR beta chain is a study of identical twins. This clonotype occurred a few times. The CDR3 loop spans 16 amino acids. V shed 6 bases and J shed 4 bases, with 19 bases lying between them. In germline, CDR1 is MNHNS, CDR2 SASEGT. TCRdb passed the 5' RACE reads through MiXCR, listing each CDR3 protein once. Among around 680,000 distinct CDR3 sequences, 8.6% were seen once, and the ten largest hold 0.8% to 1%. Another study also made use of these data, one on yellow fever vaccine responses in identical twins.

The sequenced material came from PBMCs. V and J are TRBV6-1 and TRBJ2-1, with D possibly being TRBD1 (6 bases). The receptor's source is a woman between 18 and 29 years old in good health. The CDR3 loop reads CASRNQGRGRYNEQFF. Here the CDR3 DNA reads TGTGCCAGCAGAAACCAGGGCAGGGGCAGGTACAATGAGCAGTTCTTC.